The 18 T cell receptor beta chains below all came from one sample that was sequenced in a study of cytomegalovirus exposure and HLA in healthy donors. PCR used 60 Vbeta primers and 13 Jbeta primers. Data came from immunoSEQ multiplex PCR; TCRdb stores just in-frame clones and leaves some out. The profile shows around 130,000 clones, 75% to 85% of them singletons. Sequencing was done on a sample of PBMCs. These receptors originate from a man aged 18 to 30 in good health and CMV-seronegative.

The V call is TRBV19, the J call TRBJ2-1; 9 bases line up with TRBD2. CDR1 LNHDA and CDR2 SQIVND come from the germline V gene (reference sequence). J was trimmed by 8 bases and V by 3 bases; bases with no gene match: 5. The CDR3 spans 14 residues. This chain's CDR3 is CASSMASGTDEQFF. The DNA of the CDR3 is TGTGCCAGTAGTATGGCTAGCGGGACCGATGAGCAGTTCTTC.

The chain links TRBV13 to TRBJ2-3; 10 positions agree with TRBD2. This CDR3 contains 19 residues. CDR1 is PRHDT and CDR2 is FYEKMQ in the germline V gene (reference sequence). With V trimmed by 0 bases and J by 0 bases, 9 bases remained unmatched. In DNA form, the CDR3 reads TGTGCCAGCAGCTTAGGCCGCCTAGCGGGGGCAACTAGCACAGATACGCAGTATTTT. Its translation: CASSLGRLAGATSTDTQYF.

This chain uses TRBV6-5 with TRBJ2-5, with D possibly matching TRBD2 (5 bases). The CDR3 sequence is 15 residues long. CDR1 MNHEY and CDR2 SVGAGI come from the germline V gene. The V end was cut by 3 bases, the J end by 5 bases, with 16 bases between. CDR3 loop: CASSYIGVLGETQYF. The CDR3 nucleotides read TGTGCCAGCAGTTATATCGGGGTCCTAGGGGAGACCCAGTACTTC.

The J gene is TRBJ1-2, the V gene TRBV11-2; D might be TRBD1 (5 bases). This CDR3 is 15 amino acids long. V lost 4 bases to trimming and J lost 5 bases, with 17 bases between them. Per germline, CDR1 SGHAT and CDR2 FQNNGV. In DNA, the CDR3 is TGTGCCAGCAGCTCCATTCGCAGGGAAGTTTATGGCTACACCTTC. Protein product: CASSSIRREVYGYTF.

The chain employs TRBV2 and TRBJ2-7, with 7 bases aligning to TRBD1. Germline V CDR1 and CDR2: SNHLY, FYNNEI. J lost 6 bases, V lost 6 bases, and 14 bases had no gene match. The CDR3 consists of 15 residues. The DNA of the CDR3 is TGTGCCAGCAGCGACTCGGGACAGCCCGGCGGCGAGCAGTACTTC. Translated, it gives CASSDSGQPGGEQYF.

This clone was observed once. CDR3 protein: CSVDLQGTNEKLFF. For the CDR3, the DNA is TGCAGCGTTGACTTGCAGGGGACTAATGAAAAACTGTTTTTT. The chain joins TRBV29-1 to TRBJ1-4, with D maybe TRBD1 (6 bases). V was clipped by 3 bases and J by 2 bases, with 10 bases between them. This CDR3 comprises 14 residues. Germline values: CDR1 SQVTM, CDR2 ANQGSEA.

This chain connects TRBV5-1 to TRBJ2-1; 7 nucleotides agree with TRBD1. CDR3 length: 15 amino acids. Germline lookup yields CDR1 SGHRS and CDR2 YFSETQ. V lost 2 bases, J lost 1 base, and 3 bases stayed unmatched. The CDR3 nucleotides are TGCGCCAGCAGCTTTGGGACAGAATCCTACAATGAGCAGTTCTTC. Residues: CASSFGTESYNEQFF.

This chain connects TRBV9 to TRBJ2-1; 7 nucleotides line up with TRBD2. The CDR3 totals 19 residues. With V trimmed by 0 bases and J by 3 bases, 15 bases remained unmatched. Germline loops: CDR1 SGDLS, CDR2 YYNGEE. The CDR3 is CASSVATGFRTGGYNEQFF. The CDR3 nucleotides are TGTGCCAGCAGCGTAGCTACGGGTTTTCGGACGGGAGGCTACAATGAGCAGTTCTTC.

V usage is TRBV5-1 and J usage is TRBJ2-2, with TRBD2 as a possible D gene (5 bases). The CDR3 loop spans 14 amino acids. Germline CDR1 is SGHRS and CDR2 is YFSETQ. V lost 2 bases and J lost 2, with 7 bases in between. Here the CDR3 DNA reads TGCGCCAGCAGCTTCGAGGGTAACACCGGGGAGCTGTTTTTT. Protein sequence: CASSFEGNTGELFF.

V is TRBV6-5 and J is TRBJ1-2; 9 positions agree with TRBD1. The CDR3 length is 14 residues. Trimming removed 6 bases from V and 1 base from J; junction bases left unmatched: 3. The germline CDR1 and CDR2 sequences are MNHEY and SVGAGI. CDR3 DNA: TGTGCCAGCAGCAAGACAGGGGGTAACTATGGCTACACCTTC. It translates to CASSKTGGNYGYTF.

The chain couples TRBV18 to TRBJ1-2, with 9 nucleotides matching TRBD1. This CDR3 comprises 17 residues. Germline CDR1 reads KGHSH; CDR2 reads LQKENI. V lost 3 bases, J lost 5 bases, and 13 bases stayed unmatched. In DNA, the CDR3 is TGTGCCAGCTCACCCCCTCCGGGGACAGGGAAGTTATATGGCTACACCTTC. Its translation: CASSPPPGTGKLYGYTF.

V and J are TRBV11-3 and TRBJ2-2; D uncertain. The CDR3 contains 15 residues. The V gene's germline CDR1 is SGHNT and CDR2 YENEEA. V was cut by 1 base and J by 4 bases, with 10 bases left in between. The CDR3 spells CASSLGLSGTGELFF. The CDR3 DNA sequence: TGTGCCAGCAGCTTAGGCCTTAGTGGCACCGGGGAGCTGTTTTTT.

This chain joins TRBV27 and TRBJ2-3; a weak D match, TRBD2 (6 bases). CDR1 is MNHEY and CDR2 is SMNVEV in the germline V gene (reference sequence). Trimming cost V 2 bases and J 3 bases, with 12 bases left between them. CDR3 length: 15 amino acids. The CDR3 DNA sequence: TGTGCCAGCAGTTTAGGAGGGTTGGGGACAGATACGCAGTATTTT. It is translated as CASSLGGLGTDTQYF.

This clone has a handful of counts. CDR3 nucleotides: TGTGCCAGCAGTTTAGGCCAACCGGGTGGCTCACCCCTCCACTTT. It yields the protein CASSLGQPGGSPLHF. The chain recombines TRBV27 with TRBJ1-6, with D uncertain. Germline lookup yields CDR1 MNHEY and CDR2 SMNVEV (reference sequence). Trimming removed 2 bases from V and 10 bases from J, with 15 bases in between. This CDR3 spans 15 amino acids.

This chain connects TRBV6-6 to TRBJ2-4; D may be TRBD2 (7 bases). Trimming took 11 bases from V and 0 from J, leaving 20 bases between them. Germline V gene sequence: CDR1 MNHNY, CDR2 SVGAGI (reference sequence). This CDR3 has 16 amino acids. CDR3 in amino acids: CAPGGRGLGAKNIQYF. The CDR3 DNA is TGTGCCCCTGGGGGGCGGGGGCTGGGAGCCAAAAACATTCAGTACTTC.

The chain uses TRBV6-1 and TRBJ2-7, with 9 bases matching TRBD1. J lost 6 bases, V lost 2 bases, and 5 bases had no gene match. The V gene's germline CDR1 is MNHNS and CDR2 SASEGT. This CDR3 has 14 amino acids. CDR3 region: CASSEYGTGSEQYV. The CDR3 nucleotides are TGTGCCAGCAGTGAATACGGGACAGGGTCCGAGCAGTACGTC.

This clone was detected many times. The chain has TRBV4-3 and TRBJ2-6; TRBD1 is a possible D gene (5 bases). Germline CDR1 LGHNA, CDR2 YSLEER. Trimming shortened V by 3 bases and J by 0 bases, and 9 bases separated the two germline ends. The CDR3 is 16 amino acids. The CDR3 here is CASSQDKSSGANVLTF. The DNA of the CDR3 is TGCGCCAGCAGCCAGGACAAGAGCTCTGGGGCCAACGTCCTGACTTTC.

V is TRBV2 and J is TRBJ1-5; possibly TRBD1 for D (6 bases). Germline V CDR1 and CDR2: SNHLY, FYNNEI. The CDR3 spans 15 residues. V lost 2 bases and J lost 3, with 11 bases in between. The CDR3 region has the DNA TGTGCCAGCAGTGAAAGGCGACAGGCCAATCAGCCCCAGCATTTT. Protein product: CASSERRQANQPQHF.